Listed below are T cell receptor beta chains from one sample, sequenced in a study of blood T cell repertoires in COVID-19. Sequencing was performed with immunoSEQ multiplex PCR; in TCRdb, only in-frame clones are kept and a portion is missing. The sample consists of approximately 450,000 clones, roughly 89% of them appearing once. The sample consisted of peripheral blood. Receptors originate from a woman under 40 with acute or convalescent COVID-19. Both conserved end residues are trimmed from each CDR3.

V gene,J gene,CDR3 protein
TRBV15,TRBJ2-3,ATSRERAGGTDTQY
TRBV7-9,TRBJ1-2,ASSSPMGAPRGYT
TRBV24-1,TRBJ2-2,ATSRGANTGELF
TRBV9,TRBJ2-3,ASSVLEVPTLGGTDTQY
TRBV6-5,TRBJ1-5,ASTGIGNQPQH
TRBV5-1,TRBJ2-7,ASSTGQLYGEQY
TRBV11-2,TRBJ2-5,ASSYTGETQY
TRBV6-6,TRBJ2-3,ASSYDGASTDTQY
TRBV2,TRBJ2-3,ASNYWSDTQY
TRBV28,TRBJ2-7,ASSLPGAGGTRYEQY
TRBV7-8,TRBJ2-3,ASSITRMGTYTQY
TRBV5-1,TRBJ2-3,ASSFLGGVGTDTQY
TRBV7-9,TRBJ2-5,ASSLGGASETQY
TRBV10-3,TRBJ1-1,AIRGSTEAF
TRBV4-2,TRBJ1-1,ASSSSGEGTEAF
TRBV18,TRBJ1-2,ASYTADTGYT
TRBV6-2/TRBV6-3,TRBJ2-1,ASSAGGGPYNEQF
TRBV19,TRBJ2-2,ASSIDLVLALGELF
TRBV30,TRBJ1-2,ASIQGNLNYGYT
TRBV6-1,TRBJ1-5,ASSEWGRGLGQPQH
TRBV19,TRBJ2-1,ASSIDREKQF
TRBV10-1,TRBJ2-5,ASSARSGETQY
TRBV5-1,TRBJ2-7,ASSPTGTSDEQY
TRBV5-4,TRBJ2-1,ASSTGLAGGNEQF
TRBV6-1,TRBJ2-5,ASSELAGHRETQY
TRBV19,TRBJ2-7,ASSIGYGLATYEQY
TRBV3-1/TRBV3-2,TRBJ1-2,ASSLNDREVGYT
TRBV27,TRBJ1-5,ASSLSGTGVGSPQH
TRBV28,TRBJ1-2,ASSPTGVHQSYGYT
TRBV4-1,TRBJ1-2,ASSQSTGGTNYGYT
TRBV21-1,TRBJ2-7,ASSNPSRAGRSSYEQY
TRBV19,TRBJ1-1,ASSILGGPDTEAF
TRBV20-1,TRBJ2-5,SAGPEETQY
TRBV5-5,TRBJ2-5,ASSLSWTEETQY
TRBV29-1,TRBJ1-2,SVELFGDPGGYGYT
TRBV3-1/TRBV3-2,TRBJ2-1,ASSQVSGGPYNEQF
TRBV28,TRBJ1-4,ASTQRDRLNEKLF
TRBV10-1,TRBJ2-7,ASSRGKTYEQY